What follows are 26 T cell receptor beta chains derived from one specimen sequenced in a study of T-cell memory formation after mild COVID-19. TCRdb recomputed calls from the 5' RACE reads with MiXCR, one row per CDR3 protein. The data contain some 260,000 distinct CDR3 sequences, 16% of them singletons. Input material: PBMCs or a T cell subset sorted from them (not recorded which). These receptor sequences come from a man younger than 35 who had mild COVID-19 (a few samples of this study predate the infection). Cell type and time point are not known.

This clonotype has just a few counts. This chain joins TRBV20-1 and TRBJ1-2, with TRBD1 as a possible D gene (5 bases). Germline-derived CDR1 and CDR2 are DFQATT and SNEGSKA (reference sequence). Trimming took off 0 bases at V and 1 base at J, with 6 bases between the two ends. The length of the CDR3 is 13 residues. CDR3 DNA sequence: TGCAGTGCTAGAGAACAGGTTAACTATGGCTACACCTTC. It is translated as CSAREQVNYGYTF.

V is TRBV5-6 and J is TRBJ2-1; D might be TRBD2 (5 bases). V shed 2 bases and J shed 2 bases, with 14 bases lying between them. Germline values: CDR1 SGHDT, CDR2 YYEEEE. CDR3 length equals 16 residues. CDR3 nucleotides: TGTGCCAGCAGCTTAAGGCTCTCGAGGGCCTACAATGAGCAGTTCTTC. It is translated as CASSLRLSRAYNEQFF. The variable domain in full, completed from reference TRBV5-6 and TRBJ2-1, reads DAGVTQSPTHLIKTRGQQVTLRCSPKSGHDTVSWYQQALGQGPQFIFQYYEEEERQRGNFPDRFSGHQFPNYSSELNVNALLLGDSALYLCASSLRLSRAYNEQFFGPGTRLTVL.

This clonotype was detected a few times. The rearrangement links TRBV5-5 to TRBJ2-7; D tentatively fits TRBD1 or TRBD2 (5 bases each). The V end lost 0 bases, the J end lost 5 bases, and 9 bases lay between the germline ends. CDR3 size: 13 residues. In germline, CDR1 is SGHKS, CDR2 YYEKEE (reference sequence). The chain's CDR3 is CASSLDWGHEQYV. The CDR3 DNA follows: TGTGCCAGCAGCTTGGATTGGGGACACGAGCAGTACGTC.

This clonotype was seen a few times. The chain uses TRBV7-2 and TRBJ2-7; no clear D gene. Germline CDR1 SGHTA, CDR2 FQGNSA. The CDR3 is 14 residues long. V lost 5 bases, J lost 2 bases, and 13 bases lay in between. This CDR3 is CASSARSATYEQYF. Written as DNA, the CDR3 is TGTGCCAGCAGCGCGCGATCCGCAACCTACGAGCAGTACTTC.

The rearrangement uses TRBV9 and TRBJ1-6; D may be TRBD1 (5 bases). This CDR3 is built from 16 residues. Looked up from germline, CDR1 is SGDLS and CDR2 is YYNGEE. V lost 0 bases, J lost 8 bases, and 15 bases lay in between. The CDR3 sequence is CASSVGSGPGDSPLHF. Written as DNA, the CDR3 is TGTGCCAGCAGCGTAGGGTCTGGTCCGGGGGATTCACCCCTCCACTTT.

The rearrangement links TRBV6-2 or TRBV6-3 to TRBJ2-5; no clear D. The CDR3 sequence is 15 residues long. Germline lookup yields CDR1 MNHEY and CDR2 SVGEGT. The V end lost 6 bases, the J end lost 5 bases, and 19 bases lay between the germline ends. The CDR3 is CASSPRTALGETQYF. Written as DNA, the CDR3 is TGTGCCAGCAGCCCCCGGACGGCCCTTGGCGAGACCCAGTACTTC.

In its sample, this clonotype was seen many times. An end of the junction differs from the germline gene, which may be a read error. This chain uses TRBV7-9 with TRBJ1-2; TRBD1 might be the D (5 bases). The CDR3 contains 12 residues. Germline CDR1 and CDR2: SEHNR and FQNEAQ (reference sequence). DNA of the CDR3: TGCGCCAGCAGCCTTTCAGGGAATGGCTACACCTTC. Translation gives CASSLSGNGYTF.

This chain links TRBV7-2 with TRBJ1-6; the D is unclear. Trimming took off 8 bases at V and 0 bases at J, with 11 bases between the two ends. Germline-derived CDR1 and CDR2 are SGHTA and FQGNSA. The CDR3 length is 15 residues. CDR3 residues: CASLDRSSYNSPLHF. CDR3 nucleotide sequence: TGTGCCAGCCTTGATCGGAGCTCCTATAATTCACCCCTCCACTTT.

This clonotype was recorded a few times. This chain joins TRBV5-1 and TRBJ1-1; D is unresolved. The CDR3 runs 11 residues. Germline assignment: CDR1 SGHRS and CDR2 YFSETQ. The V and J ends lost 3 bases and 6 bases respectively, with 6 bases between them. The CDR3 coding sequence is TGCGCCAGCAGCTCCGCGGCTGAAGCTTTCTTT. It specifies CASSSAAEAFF.

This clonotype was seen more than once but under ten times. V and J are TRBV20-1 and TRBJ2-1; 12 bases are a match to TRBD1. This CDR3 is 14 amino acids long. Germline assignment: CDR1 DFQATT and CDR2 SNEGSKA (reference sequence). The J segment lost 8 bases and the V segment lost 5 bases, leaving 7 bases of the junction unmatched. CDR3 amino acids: CSAAGTGGTDEQFF. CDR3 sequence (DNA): TGCAGTGCTGCCGGGACAGGGGGCACGGATGAGCAGTTCTTC.

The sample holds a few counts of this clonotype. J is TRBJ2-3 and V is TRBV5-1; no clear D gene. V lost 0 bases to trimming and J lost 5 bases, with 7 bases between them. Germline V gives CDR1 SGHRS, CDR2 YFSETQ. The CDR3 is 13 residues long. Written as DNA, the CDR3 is TGCGCCAGCAGCTTGGCCGAGCAAGATACGCAGTATTTT. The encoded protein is CASSLAEQDTQYF. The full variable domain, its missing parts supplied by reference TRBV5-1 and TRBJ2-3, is KAGVTQTPRYLIKTRGQQVTLSCSPISGHRSVSWYQQTPGQGLQFLFEYFSETQRNKGNFPGRFSGRQFSNSRSEMNVSTLELGDSALYLCASSLAEQDTQYFGPGTRLTVL.

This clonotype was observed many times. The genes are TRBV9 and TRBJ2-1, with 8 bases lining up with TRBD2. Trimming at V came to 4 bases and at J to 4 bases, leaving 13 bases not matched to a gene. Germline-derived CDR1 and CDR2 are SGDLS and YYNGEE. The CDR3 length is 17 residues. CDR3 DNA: TGTGCCAGCAGCCCTGGGGCGGCTAGCGGGTCTTACAATGAGCAGTTCTTC. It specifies CASSPGAASGSYNEQFF.

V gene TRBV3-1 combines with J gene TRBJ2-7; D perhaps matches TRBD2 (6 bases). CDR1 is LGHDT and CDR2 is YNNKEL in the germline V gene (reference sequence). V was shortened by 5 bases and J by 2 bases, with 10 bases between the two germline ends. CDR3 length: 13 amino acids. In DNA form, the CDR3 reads TGTGCCAGCAGCTTCGGGGGACCCTACGAGCAGTACTTC. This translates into CASSFGGPYEQYF.

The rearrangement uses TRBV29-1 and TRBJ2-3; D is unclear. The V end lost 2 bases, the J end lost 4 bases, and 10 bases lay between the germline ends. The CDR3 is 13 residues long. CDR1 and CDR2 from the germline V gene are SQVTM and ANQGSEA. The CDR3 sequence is CSVELSAADTQYF. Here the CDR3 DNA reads TGCAGCGTTGAATTGTCCGCCGCAGATACGCAGTATTTT.

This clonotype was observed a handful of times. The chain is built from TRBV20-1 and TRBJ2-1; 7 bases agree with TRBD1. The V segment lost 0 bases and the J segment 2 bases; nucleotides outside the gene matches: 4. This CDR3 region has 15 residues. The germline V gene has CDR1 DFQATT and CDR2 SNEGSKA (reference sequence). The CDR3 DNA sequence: TGCAGTGCTAGAGAACAGGGGTGGACCTACAATGAGCAGTTCTTC. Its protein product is CSAREQGWTYNEQFF.

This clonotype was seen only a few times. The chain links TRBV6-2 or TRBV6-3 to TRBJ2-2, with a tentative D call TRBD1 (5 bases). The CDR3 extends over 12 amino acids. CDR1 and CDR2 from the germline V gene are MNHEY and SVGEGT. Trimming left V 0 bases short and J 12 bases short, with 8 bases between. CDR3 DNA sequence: TGTGCCAGCAGTTACTCTGGGGCGAAGCTGTTTTTT. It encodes CASSYSGAKLFF.

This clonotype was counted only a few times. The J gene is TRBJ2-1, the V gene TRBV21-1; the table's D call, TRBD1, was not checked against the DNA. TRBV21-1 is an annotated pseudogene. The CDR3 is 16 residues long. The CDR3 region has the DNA TGTGCCAGCAGCAAAGCCCCAGGGGGCGCATCTAGTGAGCAGTTCTTC. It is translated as CASSKAPGGASSEQFF.

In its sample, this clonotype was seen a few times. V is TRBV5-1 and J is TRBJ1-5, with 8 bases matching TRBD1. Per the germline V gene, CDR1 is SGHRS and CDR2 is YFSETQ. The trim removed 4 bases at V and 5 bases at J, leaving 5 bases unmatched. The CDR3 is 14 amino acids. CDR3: CASSPGQGDQPQHF. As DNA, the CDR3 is TGCGCCAGCAGCCCCGGACAGGGCGATCAGCCCCAGCATTTT.

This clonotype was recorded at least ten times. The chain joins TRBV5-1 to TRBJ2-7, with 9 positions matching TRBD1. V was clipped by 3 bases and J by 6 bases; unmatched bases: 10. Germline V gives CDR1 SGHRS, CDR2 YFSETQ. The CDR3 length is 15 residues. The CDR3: CASSSSPGQGSEQYF. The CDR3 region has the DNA TGCGCCAGCAGCTCGTCACCGGGACAGGGATCCGAGCAGTACTTC.

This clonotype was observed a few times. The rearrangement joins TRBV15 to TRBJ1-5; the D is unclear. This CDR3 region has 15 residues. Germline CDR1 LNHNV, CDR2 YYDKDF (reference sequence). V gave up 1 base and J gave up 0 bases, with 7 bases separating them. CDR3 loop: CATSRVDASNQPQHF. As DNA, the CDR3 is TGTGCCACCAGCAGAGTAGACGCTAGCAATCAGCCCCAGCATTTT.

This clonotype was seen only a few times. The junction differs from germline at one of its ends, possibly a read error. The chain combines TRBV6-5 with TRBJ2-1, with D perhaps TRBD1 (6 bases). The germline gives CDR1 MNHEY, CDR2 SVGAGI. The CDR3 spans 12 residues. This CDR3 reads CASSYSLGGEVF. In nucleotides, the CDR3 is TGTGCCAGCAGTTACTCGTTAGGGGGAGAGGTCTTC.

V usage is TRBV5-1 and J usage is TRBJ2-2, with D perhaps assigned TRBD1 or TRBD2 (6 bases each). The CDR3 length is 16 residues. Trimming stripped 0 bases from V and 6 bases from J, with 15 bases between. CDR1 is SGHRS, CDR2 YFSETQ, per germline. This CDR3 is CASSLASGAVAGELFF. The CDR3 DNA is TGCGCCAGCAGCTTGGCTTCGGGGGCAGTAGCCGGGGAGCTGTTTTTT.

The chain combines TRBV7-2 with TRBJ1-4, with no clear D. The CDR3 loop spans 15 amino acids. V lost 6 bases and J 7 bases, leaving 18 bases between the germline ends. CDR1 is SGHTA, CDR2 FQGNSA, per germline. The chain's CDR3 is CASRIGPTSGEKLFF. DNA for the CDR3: TGTGCCAGCAGGATAGGACCAACATCGGGTGAAAAACTGTTTTTT. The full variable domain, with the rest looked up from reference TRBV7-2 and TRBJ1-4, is GAGVSQSPSNKVTEKGKDVELRCDPISGHTALYWYRQSLGQGLEFLIYFQGNSAPDKSGLPSDRFSAERTGGSVSTLTIQRTQQEDSAVYLCASRIGPTSGEKLFFGSGTQLSVL.

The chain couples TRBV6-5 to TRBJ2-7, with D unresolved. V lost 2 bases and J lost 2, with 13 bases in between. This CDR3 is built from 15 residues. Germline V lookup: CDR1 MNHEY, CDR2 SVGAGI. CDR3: CASSYRPAAAYEQYF. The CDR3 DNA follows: TGTGCCAGCAGTTACCGGCCGGCGGCGGCCTACGAGCAGTACTTC.

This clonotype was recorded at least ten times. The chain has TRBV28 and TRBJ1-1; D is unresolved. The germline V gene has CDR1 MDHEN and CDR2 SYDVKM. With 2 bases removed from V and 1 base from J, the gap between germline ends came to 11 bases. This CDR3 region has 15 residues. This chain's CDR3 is CASSLGGLTNTEAFF. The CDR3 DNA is TGTGCCAGCAGTTTAGGAGGCCTGACGAACACTGAAGCTTTCTTT.

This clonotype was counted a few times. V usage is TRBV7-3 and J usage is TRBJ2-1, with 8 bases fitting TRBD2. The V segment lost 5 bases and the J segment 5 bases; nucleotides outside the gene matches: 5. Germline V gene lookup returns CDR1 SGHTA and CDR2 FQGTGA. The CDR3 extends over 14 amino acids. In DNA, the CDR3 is TGTGCCAGCAGCGTCGGGACTAGACACAATGAGCAGTTCTTC. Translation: CASSVGTRHNEQFF. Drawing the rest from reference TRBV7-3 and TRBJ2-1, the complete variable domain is GAGVSQTPSNKVTEKGKYVELRCDPISGHTALYWYRQSLGQGPEFLIYFQGTGAADDSGLPNDRFFAVRPEGSVSTLKIQRTERGDSAVYLCASSVGTRHNEQFFGPGTRLTVL.